The 17 T cell receptor beta chains given below trace back to one sample, sequenced in a study of T cells after yellow fever vaccination. TCRdb passed the 5' RACE reads through MiXCR, listing each CDR3 protein once. The table records about 69,000 distinct CDR3 sequences, approximately 5% of them present only once. Material: CD4+ T cells sorted from PBMCs, obtained about 2 weeks after the first yellow fever vaccination. These receptors came from a man younger than 30 who received the YFV17D yellow fever vaccine.

This clonotype was counted at least ten times. The V gene is TRBV18, the J gene TRBJ1-3, with D possibly TRBD1 on 5 matching bases. From germline, CDR1 is KGHSH and CDR2 LQKENI. Trimming pared 3 bases from V and 0 bases from J, leaving 15 bases between. The CDR3 totals 17 residues. The CDR3 is CASSPRLQESSGNTIYF. The CDR3 bases are TGTGCCAGCTCACCGCGCCTACAGGAGAGCTCTGGAAACACCATATATTTT. Together with reference TRBV18 and TRBJ1-3, the CDR3 gives the full variable domain: NAGVMQNPRHLVRRRGQEARLRCSPMKGHSHVYWYRQLPEEGLKFMVYLQKENIIDESGMPKERFSAEFPKEGPSILRIQQVVRGDSAAYFCASSPRLQESSGNTIYFGEGSWLTVV.

This clonotype was observed at least ten times. CDR3 protein: CASSPNREKLFF. The CDR3, as DNA: TGTGCCAGCAGTCCGAACCGGGAAAAACTGTTTTTT. The V and J genes are TRBV7-2 and TRBJ1-4, with D uncertain. V was trimmed by 6 bases and J by 8 bases, leaving 10 bases between them. Germline V lookup: CDR1 SGHTA, CDR2 FQGNSA. This CDR3 has 12 residues.

The CDR3 nucleotides read TGCAGTATGAGCCGGGGACTGCTGGGGAACACTGAAGCTTTCTTT. Residues: CSMSRGLLGNTEAFF. This chain links TRBV20-1 with TRBJ1-1; the D gene is possibly TRBD1 (5 bases). The V gene's germline CDR1 is DFQATT and CDR2 SNEGSKA (reference sequence). V lost 8 bases to trimming and J lost 1 base, with 20 bases between them. CDR3 length: 15 amino acids.

Ten or more counts support this clonotype. The chain combines TRBV5-1 with TRBJ1-6, with D perhaps TRBD1 (5 bases). CDR1 and CDR2 (germline): SGHRS, YFSETQ. The CDR3 length is 14 residues. V was trimmed by 4 bases and J by 11 bases, leaving 16 bases between them. The CDR3 DNA is TGCGCCAGCAGCCAGGGACTGGAATTTACACCCCTCCACTTT. This gives the protein CASSQGLEFTPLHF.

This clonotype was picked up many times. The genes are TRBV5-1 and TRBJ2-7, with D uncertain. Germline CDR1 SGHRS, CDR2 YFSETQ. V gave up 0 bases and J gave up 2 bases, with 12 bases separating them. The CDR3 runs to 15 residues. The CDR3 coding sequence is TGCGCCAGCAGCTTGGAGGGATTCCAGGCCTACGAGCAGTACTTC. This sequence encodes CASSLEGFQAYEQYF.

This clonotype showed up many times. The chain links TRBV5-4 to TRBJ2-5, with D possibly being TRBD1 (7 bases). CDR1 SGHNT and CDR2 YYREEE come from the germline V gene (reference sequence). V gave up 3 bases and J gave up 4 bases, with 19 bases separating them. This CDR3 comprises 16 residues. This CDR3 reads CASSSWGRGAGETQYF. The CDR3 DNA reads TGTGCCAGCAGCTCATGGGGCAGGGGGGCGGGAGAGACCCAGTACTTC. Based on the CDR3 plus reference TRBV5-4 and TRBJ2-5, the full variable domain is ETGVTQSPTHLIKTRGQQVTLRCSSQSGHNTVSWYQQALGQGPQFIFQYYREEENGRGNFPPRFSGLQFPNYSSELNVNALELDDSALYLCASSSWGRGAGETQYFGPGTRLLVL.

This clonotype was counted many times. This sequence joins TRBV11-1 and TRBJ1-6; unclear D gene. The CDR3 is 15 residues long. Trimming cost V 2 bases and J 0 bases, with 5 bases left between them. Germline V gene data show CDR1 as SGHAT and CDR2 as FQDESV (reference sequence). The CDR3 DNA follows: TGTGCCAGCAGCTTAACAGACTCCTATAATTCACCCCTCCACTTT. Amino acids: CASSLTDSYNSPLHF. Supplemented by reference TRBV11-1 and TRBJ1-6, the full variable domain reads EAEVAQSPRYKITEKSQAVAFWCDPISGHATLYWYRQILGQGPELLVQFQDESVVDDSQLPKDRFSAERLKGVDSTLKIQPAELGDSAMYLCASSLTDSYNSPLHFGNGTRLTVT.

The table lists this clonotype with many counts. V usage is TRBV5-1 and J usage is TRBJ2-1, with D maybe TRBD1 (5 bases). CDR1 and CDR2 from the germline V gene are SGHRS and YFSETQ. This CDR3 spans 11 amino acids. The germline V and J ends were trimmed by 3 bases and 13 bases, with 11 bases remaining between them. The CDR3 is CASSSQGRQFF. DNA for the CDR3: TGCGCCAGCAGCTCCCAGGGTCGCCAGTTCTTC. Variable domain in full (rest from reference TRBV5-1 and TRBJ2-1): KAGVTQTPRYLIKTRGQQVTLSCSPISGHRSVSWYQQTPGQGLQFLFEYFSETQRNKGNFPGRFSGRQFSNSRSEMNVSTLELGDSALYLCASSSQGRQFFGPGTRLTVL.

This clonotype appeared many times. This chain joins TRBV5-1 and TRBJ2-2; D gene uncertain. CDR3 length equals 13 residues. Germline loops: CDR1 SGHRS, CDR2 YFSETQ. V was shortened by 5 bases and J by 8 bases, with 13 bases between the two germline ends. CDR3 region: CASRPKPTGELFF. CDR3 DNA: TGCGCCAGCAGACCCAAACCGACGGGGGAGCTGTTTTTT.

V gene TRBV5-1 combines with J gene TRBJ2-6; the D is unclear. Germline CDR1 and CDR2: SGHRS and YFSETQ. The V end lost 2 bases, the J end lost 2 bases, and 11 bases lay between the germline ends. The CDR3 consists of 16 residues. In nucleotides, the CDR3 is TGCGCCAGCAGCTTAGGTGAGACCCCTGGGGCCAACGTCCTGACTTTC. Amino acid sequence: CASSLGETPGANVLTF.

The chain recombines TRBV4-2 with TRBJ2-5; a weak D match, TRBD2 (5 bases). The CDR3 spans 13 residues. Germline V lookup: CDR1 LGHNA, CDR2 YNFKEQ. The ends were cut back, 0 bases at V and 4 bases at J, with 6 bases in the middle. The CDR3 DNA sequence: TGTGCCAGCAGCCAAGATGAGGGAGAGACCCAGTACTTC. Its translation: CASSQDEGETQYF.

There are many counts of this clonotype. V is TRBV5-1 and J is TRBJ2-1, with TRBD2 identical over 7 bases. V lost 2 bases, J lost 8 bases, and 10 bases stayed unmatched. CDR1 and CDR2 from the germline V gene are SGHRS and YFSETQ. The CDR3 is made up of 15 amino acids. The CDR3 sequence: CASSLGTTEVHEQFF. CDR3 sequence (DNA): TGCGCCAGCAGCTTAGGGACTACGGAGGTCCATGAGCAGTTCTTC.

This clonotype was observed at least ten times. The chain is built from TRBV20-1 and TRBJ1-1; D perhaps matches TRBD1 (6 bases). The CDR3 is 16 amino acids. The ends were cut back, 6 bases at V and 3 bases at J, with 23 bases in the middle. The germline V gene encodes CDR1 DFQATT and CDR2 SNEGSKA (reference sequence). DNA of the CDR3: TGCAGTGCCCCCCAGGGGACCGGGGGGCACGACACTGAAGCTTTCTTT. It codes for CSAPQGTGGHDTEAFF.

This clonotype was seen ten or more times. This chain connects TRBV4-2 to TRBJ1-5; D not certain. Between the trimmed V and J ends, which lost 4 bases and 0 bases, there was a span of 16 bases. The CDR3 sequence is 17 residues long. CDR1 and CDR2 (germline): LGHNA, YNFKEQ. In DNA, the CDR3 is TGTGCCAGCAGCCCGAGTCAAGGAGAATATAGCAATCAGCCCCAGCATTTT. This translates into CASSPSQGEYSNQPQHF.

In its sample, this clonotype was seen many times. The chain recombines TRBV5-1 with TRBJ1-2; 8 bases fit TRBD1. J was trimmed by 6 bases and V by 1 base; bases with no gene match: 5. The CDR3 contains 14 residues. Germline values: CDR1 SGHRS, CDR2 YFSETQ. The CDR3 reads CASSLLQGEHGYTF. The CDR3 DNA reads as TGCGCCAGCAGCTTGTTACAGGGGGAGCATGGCTACACCTTC.

This clonotype was seen repeatedly, ten times or more. The chain combines TRBV7-2 with TRBJ1-1; possible D gene TRBD1, 6 bases. Trimming pared 5 bases from V and 4 bases from J, leaving 11 bases between. This CDR3 is 13 amino acids long. Germline CDR1 SGHTA, CDR2 FQGNSA. The CDR3, as DNA: TGTGCCAGCAGCGGAACGGGGGCCACTGAAGCTTTCTTT. It translates to CASSGTGATEAFF. Full variable domain (remainder filled in from reference TRBV7-2 and TRBJ1-1): GAGVSQSPSNKVTEKGKDVELRCDPISGHTALYWYRQSLGQGLEFLIYFQGNSAPDKSGLPSDRFSAERTGGSVSTLTIQRTQQEDSAVYLCASSGTGATEAFFGQGTRLTVV.

Ten or more counts support this clonotype. The rearrangement joins TRBV19 to TRBJ2-4; perhaps D is TRBD1 or TRBD2 (5 bases each). The CDR3 is 17 residues long. The germline V and J ends were trimmed by 3 bases and 1 base, with 16 bases remaining between them. Germline CDR1 reads LNHDA; CDR2 reads SQIVND (reference sequence). The CDR3 nucleotides are TGTGCCAGTAGTATTGGTCGGGGCCGTCTGGCCAAAAACATTCAGTACTTC. Protein sequence: CASSIGRGRLAKNIQYF. Complete variable domain (other parts from reference TRBV19 and TRBJ2-4): DGGITQSPKYLFRKEGQNVTLSCEQNLNHDAMYWYRQDPGQGLRLIYYSQIVNDFQKGDIAEGYSVSREKKESFPLTVTSAQKNPTAFYLCASSIGRGRLAKNIQYFGAGTRLSVL.